One sample yielded the 18 T cell receptor beta chains listed below, sequenced in a study of OX40 agonist ivuxolimab in advanced cancers. Produced via immunoSEQ multiplex PCR; TCRdb's table is partial and in-frame only. The table lists tens of thousands of clones, less than 95% of them singletons. The material was CD4+ or CD8+ T cells sorted from blood, obtained in a trial of the OX40 agonist ivuxolimab. The receptor source for this set is an adult with an advanced solid tumor such as melanoma, head and neck, liver or kidney cancer.

The chain links TRBV19 to TRBJ2-2; 8 nucleotides align to TRBD1. The CDR3 runs 14 residues. V trimming: 3 bases; J trimming: 5 bases; junction bases outside the gene matches: 2. Germline V lookup: CDR1 LNHDA, CDR2 SQIVND (reference sequence). CDR3 sequence (DNA): TGTGCCAGTAGTATGGACAGGGTAACCGGGGAGCTGTTTTTT. This gives the protein CASSMDRVTGELFF.

This clone has just a few counts. The rearrangement links TRBV7-9 to TRBJ2-1; TRBD2 matches at 8 bases. The trim removed 5 bases at V and 0 bases at J, leaving 9 bases unmatched. CDR3 size: 17 residues. Germline-derived CDR1 and CDR2 are SEHNR and FQNEAQ (reference sequence). This CDR3 is CASSPASSGSSYNEQFF. CDR3 nucleotide sequence: TGTGCCAGCAGCCCTGCCAGCAGCGGGAGCTCCTACAATGAGCAGTTCTTC.

The V and J genes are TRBV27 and TRBJ2-7; the D call may be TRBD1 or TRBD2 (6 bases each). V dropped 2 bases and J dropped 6 bases, with 14 bases sitting between them. The germline CDR1 and CDR2 sequences are MNHEY and SMNVEV (reference sequence). The CDR3 runs 14 residues. CDR3 sequence (DNA): TGTGCCAGCAGTTTAGGGGGGCTGGCACGCGAGCAGTACTTC. This codes for CASSLGGLAREQYF.

The J gene is TRBJ2-1, the V gene TRBV27, with D unresolved. CDR1 and CDR2 from the germline V gene are MNHEY and SMNVEV (reference sequence). The CDR3 is 14 residues long. Trimming took 8 bases from V and 4 from J, leaving 15 bases between them. The CDR3 DNA is TGTGCCAGCGGCCGAGGCCTTACTTACAATGAGCAGTTCTTC. Its translation: CASGRGLTYNEQFF.

The chain employs TRBV10-2 and TRBJ2-7; no definite D call. With 6 bases removed from V and 4 bases from J, the gap between germline ends came to 7 bases. Germline V lookup: CDR1 WSHSY, CDR2 SAAADI. The CDR3 totals 11 residues. CDR3 nucleotide sequence: TGCGCCAGCAGCGAGAGTTACGAGCAGTACTTC. Residues: CASSESYEQYF.

The chain uses TRBV19 and TRBJ1-4, with unresolved D. Trimming shortened V by 1 base and J by 0 bases, and 3 bases separated the two germline ends. Germline V gives CDR1 LNHDA, CDR2 SQIVND (reference sequence). This CDR3 contains 14 residues. The DNA of the CDR3 is TGTGCCAGTAGTATAGCTACAACTAATGAAAAACTGTTTTTT. This encodes CASSIATTNEKLFF.

The gene calls are TRBV13 and TRBJ2-7; 8 nucleotides line up with TRBD2. The ends lost 3 bases at V and 5 bases at J; junction bases unmatched: 12. The germline gives CDR1 PRHDT, CDR2 FYEKMQ (reference sequence). The CDR3 runs to 16 residues. Written as DNA, the CDR3 is TGTGCCAGCAGCTTTACGGGAGGGCCCTCTCGGGACGAGCAGTACTTC. This translates into CASSFTGGPSRDEQYF. Using reference TRBV13 and TRBJ2-7 for the parts outside the CDR3, the full variable domain is AAGVIQSPRHLIKEKRETATLKCYPIPRHDTVYWYQQGPGQDPQFLISFYEKMQSDKGSIPDRFSAQQFSDYHSELNMSSLELGDSALYFCASSFTGGPSRDEQYFGPGTRLTVT.

CDR3 protein: CASSSDSDRIYEQYF. In DNA, the CDR3 is TGTGCCAGCAGCTCGGACAGCGATAGAATCTACGAGCAGTACTTC. This chain connects TRBV7-9 to TRBJ2-7, with D perhaps matching TRBD1 (6 bases). The CDR3 runs 15 residues. The germline CDR1 and CDR2 sequences are SEHNR and FQNEAQ (reference sequence). Trimming stripped 4 bases from V and 3 bases from J, with 16 bases between.

The CDR3 here is CASSQSPGNGDTQYF. The CDR3 DNA follows: TGTGCCAGCAGCCAATCACCCGGGAATGGAGATACGCAGTATTTT. The rearrangement links TRBV16 to TRBJ2-3; TRBD2 is a possible D gene (5 bases). From germline, CDR1 is KGHSY and CDR2 FQNENV. Between the trimmed V and J ends, which lost 0 bases and 5 bases, there was a span of 12 bases. The CDR3 has 15 amino acids.

V and J are TRBV20-1 and TRBJ2-7; D gene uncertain. V was clipped by 5 bases and J by 6 bases, with 8 bases between them. CDR1 is DFQATT and CDR2 is SNEGSKA in the germline V gene (reference sequence). The CDR3 covers 10 residues. In nucleotides, the CDR3 is TGCAGTGCTGGCGTCCCCGAGCAGTACTTC. Residues: CSAGVPEQYF.

This rearrangement joins TRBV2 to TRBJ1-3; 7 bases align to TRBD1. From germline, CDR1 is SNHLY and CDR2 FYNNEI. CDR3 size: 16 residues. V gave up 2 bases and J gave up 1 base; unmatched junction bases: 5. The DNA of the CDR3 is TGTGCCAGCAGTGAACCCGAGGGACAGTCTGGAAACACCATATATTTT. Its translation: CASSEPEGQSGNTIYF.

CDR3 DNA sequence: TGTGCCAGCAGTTTATCTGGGGGTTTGGGAAACACCATATATTTT. Residues: CASSLSGGLGNTIYF. This rearrangement joins TRBV27 to TRBJ1-3; D is possibly TRBD1 (5 bases). Germline V lookup: CDR1 MNHEY, CDR2 SMNVEV (reference sequence). Trimming removed 0 bases at V and 4 bases at J, with 10 bases between. The CDR3 runs to 15 residues.

The chain links TRBV2 to TRBJ2-7, with D perhaps being TRBD1 or TRBD2 (5 bases each). The V gene's germline CDR1 is SNHLY and CDR2 FYNNEI. V lost 7 bases and J 5 bases, leaving 12 bases between the germline ends. The length of the CDR3 is 12 residues. CDR3 loop: CASIERGHEQYF. The CDR3 bases are TGTGCCAGCATCGAGAGGGGCCACGAGCAGTACTTC.

CDR3 DNA sequence: TGCGCCAGCAGTGGCGGCGGATCCTACGAGCAGTACTTC. It codes for CASSGGGSYEQYF. The chain employs TRBV10-1 and TRBJ2-7; D gene ambiguous. The V and J ends lost 4 bases and 1 base respectively, with 8 bases between them. CDR1 is WNHNN and CDR2 is SYGVQD in the germline V gene (reference sequence). The CDR3 is 13 amino acids.

The chain carries TRBV30 and TRBJ2-3; possibly TRBD2 for D (5 bases). The germline V and J ends were trimmed by 2 bases and 14 bases, with 17 bases remaining between them. CDR3 length equals 12 residues. The germline V gene encodes CDR1 GTSNPN and CDR2 SVGIG (reference sequence). CDR3 coding DNA: TGTGCCTGGAGTATGGACGGGGTATTAAGGTATTTT. Translating gives CAWSMDGVLRYF.

DNA of the CDR3: TGTGCCAGCAGCTTAGGGTGGAATGAGCAGTTCTTC. Translating gives CASSLGWNEQFF. The chain joins TRBV7-9 to TRBJ2-1; D unresolved. V dropped 1 base and J dropped 7 bases, with 5 bases sitting between them. Germline V gene data show CDR1 as SEHNR and CDR2 as FQNEAQ (reference sequence). This CDR3 has 12 residues.

The chain combines TRBV15 with TRBJ2-7, with 8 positions matching TRBD2. J lost 7 bases, V lost 6 bases, and 14 bases had no gene match. The germline gives CDR1 LNHNV, CDR2 YYDKDF (reference sequence). This CDR3 region has 15 residues. The CDR3 here is CATRSIREGPGEQYF. The DNA of the CDR3 is TGTGCCACCAGATCCATTCGGGAGGGCCCGGGGGAGCAGTACTTC.

The rearrangement links TRBV28 to TRBJ2-7, with D maybe TRBD2 (7 bases). CDR3 length: 14 amino acids. CDR1 and CDR2 (germline): MDHEN, SYDVKM. The V and J ends lost 3 bases and 6 bases respectively, with 15 bases between them. The CDR3 DNA is TGTGCCAGCAGTTTTAGAGGGGGAGGGGGCGAGCAGTACTTC. Translating gives CASSFRGGGGEQYF. Based on the CDR3 plus reference TRBV28 and TRBJ2-7, the full variable domain is DVKVTQSSRYLVKRTGEKVFLECVQDMDHENMFWYRQDPGLGLRLIYFSYDVKMKEKGDIPEGYSVSREKKERFSLILESASTNQTSMYLCASSFRGGGGEQYFGPGTRLTVT.